This TCR beta chain was identified during a study of control samples from healthy donors and cancer patients. The germline V and J ends were trimmed by 3 bases and 2 bases, with 12 bases remaining between them. This CDR3 has 15 residues. Germline V gives CDR1 LNHDA, CDR2 SQIVND (reference sequence). Produced via immunoSEQ multiplex PCR; TCRdb's table is partial and in-frame only. Of around 130,000 clones detected, roughly 91% appear once; the ten largest clones hold about 1.7%. The TCR comes from a man in his fifties with head and neck cancer. The V gene is TRBV19, the J gene TRBJ2-3; D is unresolved. Sequencing was carried out using PBMCs. As DNA, the CDR3 is TGTGCCAGTAGTATTCGGACGGAAGTCACAGATACGCAGTATTTT. Translation gives CASSIRTEVTDTQYF.